Detailed here is one T cell receptor (beta chain). In the source study's methods: Counts of nucleated cells, estimated from reference gene primer amplification, were obtained. Only in-frame clones appear in the TCRdb table, and some are missing; sequencing was by immunoSEQ multiplex PCR. V and J calls and clone size come straight from that table; D and trimming were deduced from the DNA. The sample has approximately 170,000 clones, roughly 81% seen once. This entry is derived from a study of blood T cell repertoires in COVID-19. Study overall: The United States, Italy and Spain provided the acute and convalescent COVID-19 samples. PBMCs, B-cell-depleted T cells, or T cells provided the cDNA or gDNA that made up the material.

CDR3 size: 15 residues. V dropped 4 bases and J dropped 4; count of bases not matched to a gene: 9. Germline lookup yields CDR1 MNHEY and CDR2 SVGAGI. Sequenced input: peripheral blood. This chain uses TRBV6-5 with TRBJ1-2, with 7 bases matching TRBD1. The clonotype was recovered from a man aged 35-49 years who had recovered from COVID-19. The CDR3 bases are TGTGCCAGCAGTTCCCCCAGAGAGGGGGCCTATGGCTACACCTTC. Its protein is CASSSPREGAYGYTF.